This T cell receptor beta chain derives from a study of blood T cell repertoires in COVID-19. Turning to the study itself: Acute and convalescent COVID-19 samples came from the United States, Italy and Spain. From T cells, B-cell-depleted T cells, or PBMCs came the material, which was cDNA or gDNA.

In the authors' methods: Amplified reference gene primers provided the basis for estimating nucleated cell counts. Assay: immunoSEQ multiplex PCR; the TCRdb copy retains only in-frame clones and omits some. That table is the source of V, J and clone size, and D and trimming were worked out from the DNA. The data contain about 110,000 clones, about three quarters of them singletons. V shed 2 bases, J shed 10 bases, and the junction held 11 bases outside the gene matches. Germline V gives CDR1 SGHRS, CDR2 YFSETQ. CDR3 length equals 15 residues. J is TRBJ2-1 and V is TRBV5-1; 8 bases fit TRBD2. The specimen sequenced was peripheral blood. The TCR comes from a woman in her forties with acute or convalescent COVID-19. CDR3 in DNA: TGCGCCAGCAGCTTTAGCGGGGAGGGTTTGGGGGAGCAGTTCTTC. Translation gives CASSFSGEGLGEQFF. Drawing the rest from reference TRBV5-1 and TRBJ2-1, the complete variable domain is KAGVTQTPRYLIKTRGQQVTLSCSPISGHRSVSWYQQTPGQGLQFLFEYFSETQRNKGNFPGRFSGRQFSNSRSEMNVSTLELGDSALYLCASSFSGEGLGEQFFGPGTRLTVL.